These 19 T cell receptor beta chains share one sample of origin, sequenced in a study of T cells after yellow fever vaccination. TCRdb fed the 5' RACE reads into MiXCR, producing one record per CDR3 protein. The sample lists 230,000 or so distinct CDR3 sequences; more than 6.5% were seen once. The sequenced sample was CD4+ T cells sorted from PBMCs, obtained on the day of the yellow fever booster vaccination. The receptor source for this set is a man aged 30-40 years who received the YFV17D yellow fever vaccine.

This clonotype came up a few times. DNA for the CDR3: TGCAGTGCTTCTCGGGACAGACGTCTCACCGGGGAGCTGTTTTTT. This gives the protein CSASRDRRLTGELFF. J is TRBJ2-2 and V is TRBV20-1; 7 bases agree with TRBD1. This CDR3 is 15 amino acids long. From germline, CDR1 is DFQATT and CDR2 SNEGSKA (reference sequence). V lost 5 bases and J lost 4; bases outside the gene matches: 10.

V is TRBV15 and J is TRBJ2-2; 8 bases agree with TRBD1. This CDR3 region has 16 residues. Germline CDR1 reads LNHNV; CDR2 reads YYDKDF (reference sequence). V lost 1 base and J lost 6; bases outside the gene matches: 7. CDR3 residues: CATSRGRGLVAGELFF. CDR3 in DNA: TGTGCCACCAGCAGAGGCAGGGGGCTGGTAGCCGGGGAGCTGTTTTTT.

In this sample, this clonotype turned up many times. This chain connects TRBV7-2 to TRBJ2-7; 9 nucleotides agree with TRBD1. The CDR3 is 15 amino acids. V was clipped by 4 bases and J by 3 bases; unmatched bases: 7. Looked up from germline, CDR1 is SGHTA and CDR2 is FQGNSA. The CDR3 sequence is CASSSTGGRGYEQYF. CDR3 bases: TGTGCCAGCAGCTCCACAGGGGGCAGGGGCTACGAGCAGTACTTC.

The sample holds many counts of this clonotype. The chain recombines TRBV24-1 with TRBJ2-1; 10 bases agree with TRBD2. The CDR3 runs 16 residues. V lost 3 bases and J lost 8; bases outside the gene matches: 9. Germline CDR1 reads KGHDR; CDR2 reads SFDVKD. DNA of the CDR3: TGTGCCACCAGTGATAAGCGACTAGCGGGCGTCGATGAGCAGTTCTTC. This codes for CATSDKRLAGVDEQFF.

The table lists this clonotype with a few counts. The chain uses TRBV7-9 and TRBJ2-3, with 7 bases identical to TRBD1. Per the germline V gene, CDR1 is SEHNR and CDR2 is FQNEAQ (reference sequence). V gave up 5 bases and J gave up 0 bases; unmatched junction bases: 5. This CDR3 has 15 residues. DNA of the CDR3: TGTGCCAGCAGCCCGGGACAGAGGAGCACAGATACGCAGTATTTT. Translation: CASSPGQRSTDTQYF.

The CDR3 nucleotides read TGCGCCAGCAGCTTGGGCCTCAATCAGCCCCAGCATTTT. Its translation is CASSLGLNQPQHF. The chain couples TRBV5-1 to TRBJ1-5; D is unclear. This CDR3 is built from 13 residues. The germline V gene encodes CDR1 SGHRS and CDR2 YFSETQ. V lost 0 bases, J lost 3 bases, and 4 bases lay in between. Drawing the rest from reference TRBV5-1 and TRBJ1-5, the complete variable domain is KAGVTQTPRYLIKTRGQQVTLSCSPISGHRSVSWYQQTPGQGLQFLFEYFSETQRNKGNFPGRFSGRQFSNSRSEMNVSTLELGDSALYLCASSLGLNQPQHFGDGTRLSIL.

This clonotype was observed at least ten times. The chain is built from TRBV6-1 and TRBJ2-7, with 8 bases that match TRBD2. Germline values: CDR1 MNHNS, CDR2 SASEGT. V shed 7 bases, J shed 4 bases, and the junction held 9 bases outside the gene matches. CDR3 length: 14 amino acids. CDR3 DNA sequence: TGTGCCAGCACTAAAGCGGGAGCAAGTTACGAGCAGTACTTC. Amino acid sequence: CASTKAGASYEQYF.

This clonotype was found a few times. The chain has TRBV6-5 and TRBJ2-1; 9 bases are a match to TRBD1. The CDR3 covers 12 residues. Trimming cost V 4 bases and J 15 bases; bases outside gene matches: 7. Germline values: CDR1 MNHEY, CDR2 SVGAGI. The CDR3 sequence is CASSFTGTGLFF. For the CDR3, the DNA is TGTGCCAGCAGTTTCACCGGGACAGGGCTGTTCTTC.

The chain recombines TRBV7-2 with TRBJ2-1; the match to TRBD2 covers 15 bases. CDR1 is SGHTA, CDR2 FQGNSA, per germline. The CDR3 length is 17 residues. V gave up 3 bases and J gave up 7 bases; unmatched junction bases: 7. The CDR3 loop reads CASSLIPGTSGRNEQFF. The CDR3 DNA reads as TGTGCCAGCAGCTTGATACCCGGGACTAGCGGGAGGAATGAGCAGTTCTTC.

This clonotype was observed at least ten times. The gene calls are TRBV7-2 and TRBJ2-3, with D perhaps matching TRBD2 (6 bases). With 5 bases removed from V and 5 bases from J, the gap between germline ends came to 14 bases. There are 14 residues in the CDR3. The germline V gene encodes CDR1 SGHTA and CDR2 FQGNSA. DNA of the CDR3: TGTGCCAGCAGCCCACGACTAGACTTAGATACGCAGTATTTT. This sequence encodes CASSPRLDLDTQYF.

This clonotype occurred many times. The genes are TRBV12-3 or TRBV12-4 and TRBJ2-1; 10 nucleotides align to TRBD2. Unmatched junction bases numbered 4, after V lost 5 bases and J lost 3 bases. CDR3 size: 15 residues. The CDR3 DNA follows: TGTGCCAGCAGTCGGACTAGCGGAAACTACAATGAGCAGTTCTTC. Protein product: CASSRTSGNYNEQFF.

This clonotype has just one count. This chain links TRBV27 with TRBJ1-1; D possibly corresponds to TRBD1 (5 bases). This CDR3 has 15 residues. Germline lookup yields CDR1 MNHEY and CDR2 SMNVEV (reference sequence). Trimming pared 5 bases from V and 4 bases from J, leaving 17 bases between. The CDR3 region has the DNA TGTGCCAGCAGTGTGGGGGGGGTTGAGGGCACTGAAGCTTTCTTT. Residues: CASSVGGVEGTEAFF.

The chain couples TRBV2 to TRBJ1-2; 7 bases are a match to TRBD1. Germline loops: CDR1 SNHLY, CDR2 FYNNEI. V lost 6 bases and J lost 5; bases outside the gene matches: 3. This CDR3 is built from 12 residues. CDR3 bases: TGTGCCAGCAGAGGACAGGTGTATGGCTACACCTTC. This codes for CASRGQVYGYTF.

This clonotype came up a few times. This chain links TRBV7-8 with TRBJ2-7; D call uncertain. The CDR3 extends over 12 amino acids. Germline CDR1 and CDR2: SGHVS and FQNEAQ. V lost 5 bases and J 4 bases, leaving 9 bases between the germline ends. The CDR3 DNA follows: TGTGCCAGCAGCCGCTATGAATACGAGCAGTACTTC. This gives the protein CASSRYEYEQYF.

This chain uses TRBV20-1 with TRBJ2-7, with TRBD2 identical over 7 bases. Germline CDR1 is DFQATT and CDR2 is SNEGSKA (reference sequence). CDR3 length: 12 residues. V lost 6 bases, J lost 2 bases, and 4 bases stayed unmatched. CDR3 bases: TGCAGTGCAAAGAGCGGGGCCTACGAGCAGTACTTC. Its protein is CSAKSGAYEQYF.

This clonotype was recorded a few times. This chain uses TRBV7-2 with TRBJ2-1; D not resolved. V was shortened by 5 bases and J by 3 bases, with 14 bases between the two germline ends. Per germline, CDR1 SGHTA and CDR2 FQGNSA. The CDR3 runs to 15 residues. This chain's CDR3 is CASSAQPLGYNEQFF. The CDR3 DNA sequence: TGTGCCAGCAGCGCACAGCCCCTTGGCTACAATGAGCAGTTCTTC.

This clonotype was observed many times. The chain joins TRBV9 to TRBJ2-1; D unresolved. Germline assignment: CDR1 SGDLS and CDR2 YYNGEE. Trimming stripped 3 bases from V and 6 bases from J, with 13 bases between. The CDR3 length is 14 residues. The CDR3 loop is CASSDNSRGNEQFF. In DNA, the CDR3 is TGTGCCAGCAGCGACAATTCCAGAGGCAATGAGCAGTTCTTC.

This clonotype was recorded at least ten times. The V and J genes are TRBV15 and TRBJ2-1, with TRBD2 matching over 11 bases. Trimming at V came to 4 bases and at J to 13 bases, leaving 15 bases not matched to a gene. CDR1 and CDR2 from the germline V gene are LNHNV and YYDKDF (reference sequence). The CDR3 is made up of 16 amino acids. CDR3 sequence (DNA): TGTGCCACCAGCACCCCCCGAGGGGGGACTAGCGGCTTACAGTTCTTC. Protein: CATSTPRGGTSGLQFF.

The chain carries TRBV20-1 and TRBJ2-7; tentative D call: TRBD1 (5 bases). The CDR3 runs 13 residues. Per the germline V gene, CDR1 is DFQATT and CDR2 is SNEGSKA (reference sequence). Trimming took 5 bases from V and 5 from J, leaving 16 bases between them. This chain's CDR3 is CSAVPGILDEQYF. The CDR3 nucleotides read TGCAGTGCTGTGCCAGGGATTCTCGACGAGCAGTACTTC.